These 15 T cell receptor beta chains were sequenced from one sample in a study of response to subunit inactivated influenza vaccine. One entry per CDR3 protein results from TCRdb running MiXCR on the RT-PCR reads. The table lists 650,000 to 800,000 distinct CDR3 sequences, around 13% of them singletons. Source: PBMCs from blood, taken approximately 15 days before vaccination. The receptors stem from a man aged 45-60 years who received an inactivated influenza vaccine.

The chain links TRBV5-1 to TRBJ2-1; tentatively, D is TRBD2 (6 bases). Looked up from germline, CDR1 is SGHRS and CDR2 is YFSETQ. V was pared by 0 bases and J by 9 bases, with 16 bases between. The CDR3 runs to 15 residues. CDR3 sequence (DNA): TGCGCCAGCAGCTTGGCCGGGGGTTTGGGGAGTGAGCAGTTCTTC. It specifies CASSLAGGLGSEQFF.

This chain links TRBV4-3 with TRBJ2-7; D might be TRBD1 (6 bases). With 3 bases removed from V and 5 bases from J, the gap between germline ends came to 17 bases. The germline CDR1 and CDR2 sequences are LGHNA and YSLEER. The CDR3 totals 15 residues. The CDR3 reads CASSQGTGLGDEQYF. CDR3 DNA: TGCGCCAGCAGCCAGGGTACAGGGTTAGGTGACGAGCAGTACTTC.

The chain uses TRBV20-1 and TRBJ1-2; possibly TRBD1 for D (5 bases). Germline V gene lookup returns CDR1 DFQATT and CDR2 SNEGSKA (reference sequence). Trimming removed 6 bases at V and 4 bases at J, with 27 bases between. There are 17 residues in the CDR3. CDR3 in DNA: TGCAGTGCCCTGTTGACAGTCCCCTCGGCTTCTGCCTATGGCTACACCTTC. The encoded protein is CSALLTVPSASAYGYTF.

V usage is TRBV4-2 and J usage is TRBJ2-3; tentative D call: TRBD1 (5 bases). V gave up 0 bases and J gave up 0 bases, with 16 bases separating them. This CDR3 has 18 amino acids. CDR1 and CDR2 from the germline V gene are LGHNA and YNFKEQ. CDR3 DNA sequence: TGTGCCAGCAGCCAAGATAACTTCCAGGGAATGAGCACAGATACGCAGTATTTT. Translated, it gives CASSQDNFQGMSTDTQYF.

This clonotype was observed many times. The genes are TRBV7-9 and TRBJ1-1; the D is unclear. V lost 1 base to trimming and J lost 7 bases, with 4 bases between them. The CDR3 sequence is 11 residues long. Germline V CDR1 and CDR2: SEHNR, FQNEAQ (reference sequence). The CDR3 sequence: CASSLGVEAFF. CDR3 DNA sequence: TGTGCCAGCAGCTTAGGAGTTGAAGCTTTCTTT.

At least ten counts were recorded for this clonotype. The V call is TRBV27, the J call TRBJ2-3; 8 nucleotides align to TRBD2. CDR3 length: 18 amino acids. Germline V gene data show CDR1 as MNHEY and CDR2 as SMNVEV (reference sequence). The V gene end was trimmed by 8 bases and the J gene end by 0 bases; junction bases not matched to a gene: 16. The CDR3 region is CASAYRQEASGSTDTQYF. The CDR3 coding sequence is TGTGCCAGCGCCTACAGGCAAGAGGCTAGCGGGAGCACAGATACGCAGTATTTT.

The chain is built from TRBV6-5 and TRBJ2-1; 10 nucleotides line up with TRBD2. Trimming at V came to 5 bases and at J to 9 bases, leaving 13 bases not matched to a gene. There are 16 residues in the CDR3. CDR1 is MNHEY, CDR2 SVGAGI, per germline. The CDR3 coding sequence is TGTGCCAGCAGTACCGAAGTAGCGGGGGGAGGGAGTGAGCAGTTCTTC. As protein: CASSTEVAGGGSEQFF.

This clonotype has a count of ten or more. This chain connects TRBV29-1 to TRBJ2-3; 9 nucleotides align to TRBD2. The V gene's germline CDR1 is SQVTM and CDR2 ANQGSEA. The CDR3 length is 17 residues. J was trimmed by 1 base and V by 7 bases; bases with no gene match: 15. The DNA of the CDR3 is TGCAGCGGATTGCCTGCGCTGGTAGCGGGGGGCACAGATACGCAGTATTTT. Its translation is CSGLPALVAGGTDTQYF.

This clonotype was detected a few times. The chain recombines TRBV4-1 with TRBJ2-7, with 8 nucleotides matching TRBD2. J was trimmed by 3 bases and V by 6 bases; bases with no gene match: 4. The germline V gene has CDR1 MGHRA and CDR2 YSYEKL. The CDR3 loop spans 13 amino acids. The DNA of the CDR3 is TGCGCCAGCAGTCGGGGGGGTTTCTACGAGCAGTACTTC. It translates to CASSRGGFYEQYF.

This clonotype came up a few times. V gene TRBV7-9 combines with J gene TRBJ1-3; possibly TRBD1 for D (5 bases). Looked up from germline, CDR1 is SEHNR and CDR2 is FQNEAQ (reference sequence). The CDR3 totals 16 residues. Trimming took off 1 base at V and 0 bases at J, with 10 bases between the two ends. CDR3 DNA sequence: TGTGCCAGCAGCTTAGAGGGGCGTCGCTCTGGAAACACCATATATTTT. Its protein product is CASSLEGRRSGNTIYF.

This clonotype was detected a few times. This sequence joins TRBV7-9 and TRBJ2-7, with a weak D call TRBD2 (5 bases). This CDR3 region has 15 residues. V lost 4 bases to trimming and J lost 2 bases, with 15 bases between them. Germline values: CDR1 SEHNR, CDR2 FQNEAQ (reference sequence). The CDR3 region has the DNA TGTGCCAGCAGCTCGACCGTTCGGGGTACCTACGAGCAGTACTTC. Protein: CASSSTVRGTYEQYF.

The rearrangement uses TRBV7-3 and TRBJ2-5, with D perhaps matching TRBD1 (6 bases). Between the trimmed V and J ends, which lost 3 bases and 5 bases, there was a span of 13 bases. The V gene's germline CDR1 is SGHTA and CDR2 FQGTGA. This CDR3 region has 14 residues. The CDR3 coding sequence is TGTGCCAGCAGCTTTGCCGGGACACTCGAGACCCAGTACTTC. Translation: CASSFAGTLETQYF.

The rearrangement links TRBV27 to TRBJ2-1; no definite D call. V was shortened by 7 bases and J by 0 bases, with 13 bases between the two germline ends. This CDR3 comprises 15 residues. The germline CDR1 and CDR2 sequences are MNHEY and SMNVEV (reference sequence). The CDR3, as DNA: TGTGCCAGCACCCCCCAGTCGAGCTCCTACAATGAGCAGTTCTTC. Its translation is CASTPQSSSYNEQFF.

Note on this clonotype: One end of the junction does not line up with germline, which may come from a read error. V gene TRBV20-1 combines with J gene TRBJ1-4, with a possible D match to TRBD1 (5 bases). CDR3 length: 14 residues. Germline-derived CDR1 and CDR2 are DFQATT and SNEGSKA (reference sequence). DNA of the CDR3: TGCTGTGCTCTTCCGGGGGGAGATGGCGAAAAACTGTTTTTT. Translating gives CCALPGGDGEKLFF.

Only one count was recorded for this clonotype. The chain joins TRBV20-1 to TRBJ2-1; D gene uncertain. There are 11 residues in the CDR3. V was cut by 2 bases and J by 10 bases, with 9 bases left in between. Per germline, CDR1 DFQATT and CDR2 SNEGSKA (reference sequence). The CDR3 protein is CSARLGKEQFF. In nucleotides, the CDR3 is TGCAGTGCTAGATTGGGTAAAGAGCAGTTCTTC.